This TCR beta chain was recovered during a study of technical replicates of blood from several donors. Data came from immunoSEQ multiplex PCR; TCRdb stores just in-frame clones and leaves some out. This sample has some 85,000 clones, with approximately 94% found just once. This CDR3 region has 14 residues. Germline CDR1 reads MNHEY; CDR2 reads SMNVEV (reference sequence). Between the trimmed V and J ends, which lost 3 bases and 2 bases, there was a span of 11 bases. J is TRBJ2-7 and V is TRBV27, with D perhaps TRBD1 (5 bases). Specimen: T cells isolated from PBMCs. The sequence derives from a human donor in good health. CDR3 sequence: CASSFGAGTYEQYF. The CDR3 DNA reads as TGTGCCAGCAGTTTTGGGGCAGGGACCTACGAGCAGTACTTC.